This TCR beta chain was captured in a study of blood T cell repertoires in COVID-19. Study as a whole: From the United States, Italy and Spain came samples of acute and convalescent COVID-19. PBMCs, B-cell-depleted T cells, or T cells were the source of the cDNA or gDNA that made up the material.

In the original processing: Estimation of nucleated cell counts was performed using reference gene primer amplification. The method was immunoSEQ multiplex PCR; TCRdb's version includes in-frame clones alone and lacks a portion of them. Clone size and V and J calls were adopted from that table, with D and trimming inferred from the DNA. The repertoire holds 150,000 to 200,000 clones, with over 65% as singletons. This CDR3 is built from 13 residues. Germline loops: CDR1 LNHDA, CDR2 SQIVND (reference sequence). V was shortened by 3 bases and J by 1 base, with 6 bases between the two germline ends. The sequence derives from a man in his sixties with acute or convalescent COVID-19. The rearrangement joins TRBV19 to TRBJ1-1; D is perhaps TRBD1 (5 bases). Input material: peripheral blood. Here the CDR3 DNA reads TGTGCCAGTAGTATCAGGGAGAACACTGAAGCTTTCTTT. It codes for CASSIRENTEAFF.